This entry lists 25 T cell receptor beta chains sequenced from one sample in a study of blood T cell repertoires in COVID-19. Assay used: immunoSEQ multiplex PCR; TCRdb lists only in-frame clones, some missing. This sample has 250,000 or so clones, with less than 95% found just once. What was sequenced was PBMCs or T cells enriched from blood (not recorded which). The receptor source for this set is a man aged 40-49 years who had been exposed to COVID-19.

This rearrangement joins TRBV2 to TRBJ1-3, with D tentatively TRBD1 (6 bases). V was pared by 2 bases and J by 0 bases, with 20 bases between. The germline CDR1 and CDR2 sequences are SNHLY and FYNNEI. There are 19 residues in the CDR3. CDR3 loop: CASSERGRGHWSSGNTIYF. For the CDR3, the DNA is TGTGCCAGCAGTGAAAGGGGGAGGGGACATTGGAGCTCTGGAAACACCATATATTTT.

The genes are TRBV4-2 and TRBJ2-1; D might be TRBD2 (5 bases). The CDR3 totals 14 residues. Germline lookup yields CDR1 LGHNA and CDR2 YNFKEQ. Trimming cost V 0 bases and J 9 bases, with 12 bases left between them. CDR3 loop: CASSQDRRAVEQFF. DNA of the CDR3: TGTGCCAGCAGCCAAGATAGACGAGCGGTTGAGCAGTTCTTC.

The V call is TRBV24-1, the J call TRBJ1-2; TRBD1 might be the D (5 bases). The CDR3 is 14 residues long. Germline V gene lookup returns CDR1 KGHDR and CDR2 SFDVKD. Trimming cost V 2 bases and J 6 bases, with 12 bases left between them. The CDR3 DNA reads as TGTGCCACCAGTGATTGGAGACAGTCCCATGGCTACACCTTC. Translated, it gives CATSDWRQSHGYTF.

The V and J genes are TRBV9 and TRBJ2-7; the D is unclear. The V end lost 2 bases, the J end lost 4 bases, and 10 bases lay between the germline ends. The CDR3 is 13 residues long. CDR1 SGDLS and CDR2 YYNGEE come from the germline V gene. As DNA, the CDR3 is TGTGCCAGCAGCGTGCTAGATCGATACGAGCAGTACTTC. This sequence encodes CASSVLDRYEQYF.

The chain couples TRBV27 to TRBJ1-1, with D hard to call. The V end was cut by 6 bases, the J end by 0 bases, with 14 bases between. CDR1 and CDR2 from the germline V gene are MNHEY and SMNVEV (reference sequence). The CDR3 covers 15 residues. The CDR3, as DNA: TGTGCCAGCAGCTTAGGAGGACCGCTGAACACTGAAGCTTTCTTT. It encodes CASSLGGPLNTEAFF.

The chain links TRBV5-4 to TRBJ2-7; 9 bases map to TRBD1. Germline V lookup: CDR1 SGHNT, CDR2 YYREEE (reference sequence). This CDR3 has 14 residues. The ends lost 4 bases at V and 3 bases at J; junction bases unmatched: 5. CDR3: CASSTGQGFYEQYF. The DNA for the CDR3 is TGTGCCAGCAGCACGGGACAGGGCTTCTACGAGCAGTACTTC.

Written as DNA, the CDR3 is TGTGCCAGTAGTCCCCCGGGACAGGGCTACGAGCAGTACTTC. Its protein is CASSPPGQGYEQYF. The chain uses TRBV19 and TRBJ2-7; 9 bases agree with TRBD1. V shed 5 bases, J shed 3 bases, and the junction held 5 bases outside the gene matches. This CDR3 contains 14 residues. CDR1 LNHDA and CDR2 SQIVND come from the germline V gene (reference sequence).

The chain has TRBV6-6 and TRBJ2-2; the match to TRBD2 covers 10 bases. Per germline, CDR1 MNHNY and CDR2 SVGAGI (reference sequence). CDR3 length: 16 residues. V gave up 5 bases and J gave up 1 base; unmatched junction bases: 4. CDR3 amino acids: CASSIRTSGNTGELFF. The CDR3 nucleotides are TGTGCCAGCAGTATACGGACTAGCGGGAACACCGGGGAGCTGTTTTTT.

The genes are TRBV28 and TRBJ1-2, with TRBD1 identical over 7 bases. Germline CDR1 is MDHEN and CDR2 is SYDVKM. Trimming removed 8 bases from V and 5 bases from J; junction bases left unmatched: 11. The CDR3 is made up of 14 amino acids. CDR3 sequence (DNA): TGTGCCAGCTACAAAACGGGACAGAATTATGGCTACACCTTC. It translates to CASYKTGQNYGYTF.

The CDR3 coding sequence is TGTGCCAGCAGCTTAGGTCCGGGGGAGCCGACAGATACGCAGTATTTT. This translates into CASSLGPGEPTDTQYF. V is TRBV11-2 and J is TRBJ2-3, with D tentatively TRBD2 (6 bases). In germline, CDR1 is SGHAT, CDR2 FQNNGV. This CDR3 has 16 amino acids. Between the trimmed V and J ends, which lost 1 base and 3 bases, there was a span of 14 bases.

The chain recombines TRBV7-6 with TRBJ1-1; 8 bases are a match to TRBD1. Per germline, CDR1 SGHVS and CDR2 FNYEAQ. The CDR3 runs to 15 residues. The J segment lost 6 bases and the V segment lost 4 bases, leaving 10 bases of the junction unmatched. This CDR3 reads CASSWSHEQGAEAFF. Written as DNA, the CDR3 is TGTGCCAGCAGCTGGTCACACGAACAGGGGGCTGAAGCTTTCTTT. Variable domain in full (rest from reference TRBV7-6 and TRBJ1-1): GAGVSQSPRYKVTKRGQDVALRCDPISGHVSLYWYRQALGQGPEFLTYFNYEAQQDKSGLPNDRFSAERPEGSISTLTIQRTEQRDSAMYRCASSWSHEQGAEAFFGQGTRLTVV.

The CDR3: CASRFGTGDVLGQETQYF. DNA for the CDR3: TGTGCAAGTCGCTTCGGGACAGGAGACGTGCTCGGACAAGAGACCCAGTACTTC. This chain connects TRBV12-2 to TRBJ2-5; the D segment call TRBD1 is taken from the table without a DNA check. TRBV12-2 is recorded as a pseudogene. CDR3 size: 18 residues.

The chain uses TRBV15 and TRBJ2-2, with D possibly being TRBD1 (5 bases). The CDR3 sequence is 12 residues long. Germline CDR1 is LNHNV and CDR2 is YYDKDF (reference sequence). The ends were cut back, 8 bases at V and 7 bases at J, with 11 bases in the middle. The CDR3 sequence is CATSTGYGELFF. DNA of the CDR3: TGTGCCACCTCCACAGGTTACGGGGAGCTGTTTTTT.

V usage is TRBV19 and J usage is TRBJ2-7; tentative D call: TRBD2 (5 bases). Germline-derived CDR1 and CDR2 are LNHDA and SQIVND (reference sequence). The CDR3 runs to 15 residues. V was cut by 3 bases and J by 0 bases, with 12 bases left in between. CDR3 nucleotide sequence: TGTGCCAGTAGTATTGTAGGAGGCAACTCCTACGAGCAGTACTTC. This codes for CASSIVGGNSYEQYF.

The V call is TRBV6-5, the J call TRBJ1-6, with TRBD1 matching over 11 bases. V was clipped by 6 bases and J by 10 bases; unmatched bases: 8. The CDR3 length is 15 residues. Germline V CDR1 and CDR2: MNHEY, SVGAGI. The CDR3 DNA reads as TGTGCCAGCAGCGCCGGGACAGGGGGACGATCACCCCTCCACTTT. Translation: CASSAGTGGRSPLHF.

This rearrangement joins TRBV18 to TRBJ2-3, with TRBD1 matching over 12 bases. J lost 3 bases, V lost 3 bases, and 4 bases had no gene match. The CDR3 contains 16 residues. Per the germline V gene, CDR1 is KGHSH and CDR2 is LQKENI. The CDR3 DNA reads TGTGCCAGCTCACCGGGGACAGGGGGCAAGACAGATACGCAGTATTTT. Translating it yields CASSPGTGGKTDTQYF.

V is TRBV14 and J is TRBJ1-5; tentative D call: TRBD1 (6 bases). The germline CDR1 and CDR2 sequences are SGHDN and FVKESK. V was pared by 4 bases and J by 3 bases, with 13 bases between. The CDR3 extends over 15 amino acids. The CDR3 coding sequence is TGTGCCAGCAGCCCGGGGGGCCAGCACAATCAGCCCCAGCATTTT. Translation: CASSPGGQHNQPQHF.

CDR3 in DNA: TGTGCCAGCAGAGCGGTAGCGGGAGCGGTCGGGGAGCTGTTTTTT. This sequence encodes CASRAVAGAVGELFF. V and J are TRBV25-1 and TRBJ2-2, with 9 bases that match TRBD2. Germline V gene lookup returns CDR1 MGHDK and CDR2 SYGVNS. The CDR3 is 15 amino acids. V was clipped by 6 bases and J by 7 bases; unmatched bases: 9.

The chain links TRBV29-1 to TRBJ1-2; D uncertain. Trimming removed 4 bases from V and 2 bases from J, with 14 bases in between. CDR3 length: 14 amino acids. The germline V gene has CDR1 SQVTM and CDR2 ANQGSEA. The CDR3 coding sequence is TGCAGCGTTGGCGGGGTAGACCAGAACTATGGCTACACCTTC. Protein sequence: CSVGGVDQNYGYTF.

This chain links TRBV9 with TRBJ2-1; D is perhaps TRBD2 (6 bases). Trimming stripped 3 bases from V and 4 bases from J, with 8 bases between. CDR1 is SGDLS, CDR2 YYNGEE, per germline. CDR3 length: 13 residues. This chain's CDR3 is CASSEGTYNEQFF. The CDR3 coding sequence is TGTGCCAGCAGCGAGGGGACTTACAATGAGCAGTTCTTC.

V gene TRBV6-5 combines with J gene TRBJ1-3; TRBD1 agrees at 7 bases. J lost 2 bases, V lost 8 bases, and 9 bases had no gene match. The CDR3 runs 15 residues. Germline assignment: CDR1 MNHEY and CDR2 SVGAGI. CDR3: CASSLTGAAGNTIYF. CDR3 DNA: TGTGCCAGCTCGCTAACAGGGGCTGCTGGAAACACCATATATTTT.

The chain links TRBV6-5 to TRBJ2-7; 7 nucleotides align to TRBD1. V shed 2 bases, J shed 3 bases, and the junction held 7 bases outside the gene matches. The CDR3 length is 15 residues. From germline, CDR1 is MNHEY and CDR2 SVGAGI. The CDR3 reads CASSYSRDSVYEQYF. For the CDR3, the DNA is TGTGCCAGCAGTTACAGTCGGGACAGCGTCTACGAGCAGTACTTC.

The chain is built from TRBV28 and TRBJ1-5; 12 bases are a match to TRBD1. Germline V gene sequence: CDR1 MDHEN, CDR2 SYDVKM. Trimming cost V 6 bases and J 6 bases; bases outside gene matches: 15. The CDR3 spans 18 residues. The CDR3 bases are TGTGCCAGCAGGCAAACCCCCGGGACAGGGGGCGCGGTTCAGCCCCAGCATTTT. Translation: CASRQTPGTGGAVQPQHF.

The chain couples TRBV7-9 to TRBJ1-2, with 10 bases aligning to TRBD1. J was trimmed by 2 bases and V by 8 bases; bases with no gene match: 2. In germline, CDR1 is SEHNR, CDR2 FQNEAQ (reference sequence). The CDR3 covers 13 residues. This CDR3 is CASGQGGNYGYTF. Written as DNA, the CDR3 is TGTGCCAGCGGACAGGGGGGAAACTATGGCTACACCTTC.

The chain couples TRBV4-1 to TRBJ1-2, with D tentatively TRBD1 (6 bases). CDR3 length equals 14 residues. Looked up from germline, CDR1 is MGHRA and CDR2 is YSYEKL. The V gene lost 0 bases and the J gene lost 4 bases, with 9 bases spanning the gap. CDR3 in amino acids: CASSQEGQRYGYTF. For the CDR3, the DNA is TGCGCCAGCAGCCAAGAAGGACAGCGCTATGGCTACACCTTC.